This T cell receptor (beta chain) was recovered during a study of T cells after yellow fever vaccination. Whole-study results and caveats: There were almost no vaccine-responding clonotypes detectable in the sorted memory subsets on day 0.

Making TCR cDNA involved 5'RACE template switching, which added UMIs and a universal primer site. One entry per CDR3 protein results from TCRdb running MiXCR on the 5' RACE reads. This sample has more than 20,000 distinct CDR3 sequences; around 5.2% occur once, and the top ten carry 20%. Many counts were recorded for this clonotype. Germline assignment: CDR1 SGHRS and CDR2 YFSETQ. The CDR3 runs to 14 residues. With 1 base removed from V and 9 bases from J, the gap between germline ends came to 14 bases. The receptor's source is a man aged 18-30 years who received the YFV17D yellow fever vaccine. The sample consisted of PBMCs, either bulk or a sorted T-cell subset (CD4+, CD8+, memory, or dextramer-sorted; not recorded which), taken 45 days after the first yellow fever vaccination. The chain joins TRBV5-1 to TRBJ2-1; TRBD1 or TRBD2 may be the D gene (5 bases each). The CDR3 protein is CASSLWGLGSEQFF. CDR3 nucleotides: TGCGCCAGCAGCTTGTGGGGGTTGGGGAGTGAGCAGTTCTTC.